This T cell receptor beta chain came from a study of cytomegalovirus exposure and HLA in healthy donors (TCRdb year 2017). Study-wide context: In an earlier analysis of about 560 of the donors, approximately 260 Gb of sequence data and 117 million unique TCR beta sequences from about 190 million T cells were reported. An early release covering more than 500 HLA-typed donors comprised roughly 300 gigabases of sequencing data and some 79 million unique TCR sequences. Of the 300 to 500 genotyped donors, less than 85% were placed in the genetic ancestry cluster associated with self-reported Caucasian donors. The study aimed to test whether signatures of past pathogen exposure could be identified by cataloging public T cell receptors. The study profiled the T cell repertoires of about 720 subjects by immunosequencing and related them to cytomegalovirus serostatus. Along with the roughly 610-subject first cohort, a separate validation cohort of 120 different subjects was used. The study combined high-throughput TCR immunosequencing, statistical association of individual TCRs with disease status, and machine learning to predict cytomegalovirus infection status. To study patterns of TCR occurrence, a later analysis re-analyzed previously published TCR beta repertoires from hundreds of donors and added high-resolution HLA genotyping. Rather than using new phenotypic data, the later analysis identified candidate immune exposures from TCR beta sequences and from how often those sequences occurred across donors. An earlier analysis of 587 of the donors used high-throughput TCR beta sequencing to judge whether each TCR beta V gene segment behaved as functional or pseudogenic. Alongside the repertoire data, information on donor age, sex, ethnicity and CMV serostatus was compiled. A later genetic analysis used genome-wide SNP genotypes for about three fifths of the 666 donors, treating that subset as a discovery cohort. All discovery cohort repertoires had been generated using a single sequencing platform. HLA typing included class I and class II loci at four-digit resolution. Typing coverage varied by locus: roughly 629-640 donors for A, B, C, DRB1 and DQB1; roughly 510 for DQA1; over 600 for DPA1; 400 to 480 for DPB1. Four to six DR-DQ haplotypes were handled as single units for association and clustering, since linkage in the cohort was strong. Among some 400 genotyped donors of the cohort, an average of approximately 230,000 unique TCR beta nucleotide sequences were sequenced per donor, about a sixth of them non-productive.

In total, roughly 710 healthy bone marrow donors made up the cohort. All cohort members were sampled while nominally healthy, although unrecorded immune exposures were likely present. The donor tested CMV seronegative, placing the donor among the approximately 360 seronegative members of the cohort. A peripheral blood sample was provided by each donor, and peripheral blood mononuclear cells were used for TCR beta sequencing. The Qiagen DNeasy Blood Extraction Kit was used to extract genomic DNA from the blood cell samples. This clone occurred a few times. The antigen it binds to is not known. The record has no base qualities; no much larger clone is one base away. The full study reports these points: The cohort was sequenced for TCR beta chains only, and without alpha or paired-chain data the features that could be detected were limited. A cluster of highly shared sequence variants was judged likely to be a technical artifact of the sequencing pipeline. A further reported finding was that TCR beta sequences accurately predicted the HLA-A and HLA-B alleles for most subjects in the first cohort. In a later genetic analysis, a missense DCLRE1C variant was associated with V-gene and J-gene trimming of TCR beta chains, and the association was replicated in an independent cohort. In a later analysis, the rate of TCR association differed among HLA loci, with DRB1 alleles having the most associated TCRs and HLA-C alleles having the fewest. According to a later genetic analysis, donors in an Asian-associated ancestry cluster had fewer N-insertions in productive TCRs than the roughly 660-donor mean. Immune exposure information for the cohort was limited to CMV serostatus. A later analysis found that HLA-associated TCR beta chains were more clonally expanded and had lower generation probabilities than equally common non-associated chains. When HLA alleles, especially DR and DQ, strongly co-occurred, TCR associations were difficult to assign to individual alleles. A later analysis reported that several top co-occurrence clusters appeared linked to parvovirus B19, influenza, CMV and Epstein-Barr virus. Some IMGT-functional V segments, including TRBV6-2 and TRBV6-3, could not be distinguished by the 87-base-pair reads and were therefore excluded. Specific HLA alleles were associated with 15,000 to 20,000 TCR beta sequences at a false discovery rate of 0.05 in a later analysis. Most TCR sequences were seen in very few donors, while some public TCRs were found in many individuals. The authors suggested that the approach could potentially be generalized to other disease states and immunological phenotypes. A later analysis found that most CMV-associated TCR beta chains appeared HLA-restricted, with HLA associations seemingly driven largely by CMV exposure. A total of about 180 TCR beta chains were listed by the study as associated with cytomegalovirus. Linkage disequilibrium might explain the correlated functional status among segregating V segments, but an unknown experimental factor could not be ruled out. Because HLA typing was unavailable for some donors at each locus, only the typed subset was used in association tests. In an earlier analysis of roughly 560 of the donors, most TCR beta V segments were observed in productive rearrangements about 90% or about 30% of the time, broadly matching IMGT annotations. The classifier was reported to diagnose cytomegalovirus status with high specificity and sensitivity in both the original and validation cohorts. Three of the identified cytomegalovirus-associated TCR beta chains were confirmed in vitro to be specific for cytomegalovirus antigens. Because counts were too low, 15 to 20 rarely observed V segments, including chromosome 9 orphons, were left out of the earlier analysis of a few hundred of the donors. Presence/absence analyses assumed roughly uniform sequencing depth across donors, an assumption that may not hold.

Library preparation used the immunoSEQ multiplex PCR assay. The multiplex PCR relied on a mix of 60 forward primers for TCR Vbeta segments and 13 reverse primers for TCR Jbeta segments. The CDR3 region of rearranged TCR beta genes was amplified from genomic DNA by a multiplex PCR assay. The Illumina HiSeq System was used to sequence the amplified TCR beta libraries as 87-base-pair reads. Per the original workflow: A later analysis counted 75 million to 100 million unique TCR beta chains across the 550 to 700 repertoires, and some 11 million of these chains were shared by at least two donors. To remove PCR and sequencing errors, raw reads were error-corrected and collapsed into unique sequences using a nearest-neighbor algorithm that merged closely related sequences. V, D and J gene segments were assigned by aligning CDR3 sequences to IMGT reference sequences. For a sequence to be retained, a match of at least six nucleotides to both a V gene segment and a J gene segment was required. Rearrangements were classified as productive when the CDR3 lacked stop codons and remained in frame with V and J, and all other rearrangements were classified as non-productive. Following IMGT convention, CDR3 was defined as the stretch from the second conserved V-encoded cysteine up to the conserved J-encoded phenylalanine. Sequences without an unambiguous match to a single V gene segment were excluded from the earlier analysis of approximately 560 of the donors. In an earlier analysis of 587 of the donors, V segments were called functional above 56.7% productive rearrangements and were called segregating when the between-donor standard deviation exceeded 5%. A statistical classification framework was developed to diagnose cytomegalovirus status using the catalog of TCR beta chain sequences. A later analysis assigned V and J genes by comparing TCR nucleotide sequences with IMGT/GENE-DB human TR gene sequences. In a later analysis, CDR3 sequences and most-parsimonious VDJ recombination scenarios were assigned using the TCRdist pipeline. In a later analysis, each TCR beta chain was defined by its CDR3 amino acid sequence together with its V-gene family, and reads without a unique V-gene family were excluded. In a later analysis, approximately 640 highly shared, low-generation-probability nucleotide sequences were removed to address suspected cross-contamination and a sequencing artifact. In a later analysis, a clonal expansion index for each public chain was calculated from normalized within-repertoire ranks of inferred template counts. Generation probabilities in a later analysis came from a VDJ recombination model fitted to out-of-frame rearrangements, and those results were checked against IGoR. In a later analysis, TCR-TCR, TCR-HLA and TCR-CMV co-occurrence was scored with hypergeometric tests, and a repertoire-size bias correction was applied to TCR pairs. False discovery rates were estimated in a later analysis by permuting HLA or CMV assignments 20 times. In a later analysis, co-occurring TCRs were grouped with DBSCAN, and TCRdist sequence similarity was added when clustering was performed within HLA-allele-positive subsets. For co-occurrence clustering, repertoires with fewer than 30,000 or more than 120,000 public chains were excluded, along with about five repertoires with anomalous nucleotide sharing. Here the immuneACCESS table is served through TCRdb, limited to in-frame sequences with V and J called. Missing clones are a known gap in these copies; in checked studies unresolved V genes cover under half, and the rest lacks a known reason. V and J calls and clone size are given by that table; D and trimming were obtained from the DNA. For this sample the table gives 140,000 to 150,000 clones, of which roughly 78% were detected only once. Together, the top ten hold around 3% of the sample.

CDR1 and CDR2 are read off the germline V gene as MNHNS and SASEGT. The CDR3 contains 14 residues, cysteine and phenylalanine counted. Only CDR3 DNA remains: 42 bases, in frame from the first base. V ends up 1 base short and J 11 bases short, with an unmatched junction base count of 7. The TCR comes from a female donor in good health and CMV-seronegative. This sequence uses TRBV6-1 and TRBJ1-4; 7 of the junction bases match TRBD1. Sequenced material: PBMCs. The bases read TGTGCCAGCAGTGAAGACGGAGGCAGGGGGAAACTGTTTTTT. The translation is CASSEDGGRGKLFF.